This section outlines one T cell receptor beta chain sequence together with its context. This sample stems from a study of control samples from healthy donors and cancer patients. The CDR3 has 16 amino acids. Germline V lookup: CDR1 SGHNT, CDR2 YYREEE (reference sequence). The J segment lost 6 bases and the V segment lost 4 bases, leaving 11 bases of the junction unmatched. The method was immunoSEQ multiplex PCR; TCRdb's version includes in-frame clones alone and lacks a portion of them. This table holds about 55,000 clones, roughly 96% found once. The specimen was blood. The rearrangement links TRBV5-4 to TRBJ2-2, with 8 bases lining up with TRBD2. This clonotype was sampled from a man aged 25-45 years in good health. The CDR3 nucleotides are TGTGCCAGCAGCCAATCCGCAGCGGGAGCCCCCGGGGAGCTGTTTTTT. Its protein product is CASSQSAAGAPGELFF. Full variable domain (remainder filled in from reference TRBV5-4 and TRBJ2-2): ETGVTQSPTHLIKTRGQQVTLRCSSQSGHNTVSWYQQALGQGPQFIFQYYREEENGRGNFPPRFSGLQFPNYSSELNVNALELDDSALYLCASSQSAAGAPGELFFGEGSRLTVL.